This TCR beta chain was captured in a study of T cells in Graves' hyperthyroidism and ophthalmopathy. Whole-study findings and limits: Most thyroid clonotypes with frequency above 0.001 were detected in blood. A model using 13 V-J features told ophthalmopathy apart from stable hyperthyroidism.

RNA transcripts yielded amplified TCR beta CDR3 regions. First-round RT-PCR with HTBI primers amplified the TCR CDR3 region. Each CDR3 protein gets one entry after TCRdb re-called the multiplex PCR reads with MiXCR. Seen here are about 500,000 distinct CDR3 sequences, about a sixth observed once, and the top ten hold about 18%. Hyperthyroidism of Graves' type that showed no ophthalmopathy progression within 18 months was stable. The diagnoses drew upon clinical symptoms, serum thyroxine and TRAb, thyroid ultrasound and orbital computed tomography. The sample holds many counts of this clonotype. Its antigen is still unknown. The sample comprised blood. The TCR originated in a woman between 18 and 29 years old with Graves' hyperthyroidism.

CDR3 protein: CASSFQGANQPQHF. The CDR3, as DNA: TGTGCCAGCAGTTTTCAAGGGGCGAATCAGCCCCAGCATTTT. The J gene is TRBJ1-5, the V gene TRBV12-3 or TRBV12-4, with TRBD1 as a possible D gene (5 bases). The CDR3 is made up of 14 amino acids. V shed 3 bases and J shed 4 bases, with 10 bases lying between them.